This T cell receptor (beta chain) was found in a study of blood T cell repertoires in COVID-19. Profiled with immunoSEQ multiplex PCR; TCRdb holds only in-frame clones, not every one. The sample holds over 250,000 clones; 70% to 85% are singletons and the top ten take more than 2.5%. Germline V gives CDR1 SGHAT, CDR2 FQNNGV. The CDR3 consists of 18 residues. J was trimmed by 0 bases and V by 2 bases; bases with no gene match: 7. This TCR derives from an elderly woman with acute or convalescent COVID-19. V gene TRBV11-2 combines with J gene TRBJ2-2, with 9 bases identical to TRBD2. The sequenced material came from peripheral blood. The CDR3 is CASSLLVSGGSNTGELFF. In DNA, the CDR3 is TGTGCCAGCAGCTTATTGGTTAGCGGGGGATCGAACACCGGGGAGCTGTTTTTT. Together with reference TRBV11-2 and TRBJ2-2, the CDR3 gives the full variable domain: EAGVAQSPRYKIIEKRQSVAFWCNPISGHATLYWYQQILGQGPKLLIQFQNNGVVDDSQLPKDRFSAERLKGVDSTLKIQPAKLEDSAVYLCASSLLVSGGSNTGELFFGEGSRLTVL.